The 6 T cell receptor beta chains below all came from one sample that was sequenced in a study of T-cell memory formation after mild COVID-19. TCRdb re-derived calls from the 5' RACE reads in MiXCR, one entry per CDR3 protein. Of about 400,000 distinct CDR3 sequences in the sample, around a quarter are singletons; the top ten hold around 13%. Sequencing input: PBMCs or a T cell subset sorted from them (not recorded which). These receptors were taken from an adult woman who had mild COVID-19 (a few samples of this study predate the infection). Cell type and time point are not known.

CDR3 loop: CASNRPTEGTEAFF. The DNA of the CDR3 is TGTGCCAGCAACAGACCAACGGAGGGCACTGAAGCTTTCTTT. The chain uses TRBV2 and TRBJ1-1; D is undetermined. The CDR3 has 14 amino acids. V dropped 7 bases and J dropped 4 bases, with 16 bases sitting between them. From germline, CDR1 is SNHLY and CDR2 FYNNEI.

In its sample, this clonotype was seen a few times. The chain is built from TRBV6-5 and TRBJ1-2; TRBD1 matches 9 bases. Losses at the gene ends were 2 bases for V and 6 bases for J; bases not matched to a gene: 10. The CDR3 length is 16 residues. From germline, CDR1 is MNHEY and CDR2 SVGAGI. The CDR3 nucleotides are TGTGCCAGCAGTTACGGAGCCGGGACAGGGTGGCATGGCTACACCTTC. It yields the protein CASSYGAGTGWHGYTF.

The chain uses TRBV12-3 or TRBV12-4 and TRBJ2-5; D is perhaps TRBD1 (6 bases). V was shortened by 5 bases and J by 9 bases, with 22 bases between the two germline ends. The CDR3 has 15 residues. CDR3 bases: TGTGCCAGCAGTGCCGCCGACAGGTCGGGAACGGCCCAGTACTTC. Amino acids: CASSAADRSGTAQYF.

J is TRBJ1-5 and V is TRBV30; a possible D gene is TRBD1 (5 bases). The CDR3 runs 15 residues. Between the trimmed V and J ends, which lost 0 bases and 2 bases, there was a span of 11 bases. Germline CDR1 and CDR2: GTSNPN and SVGIG (reference sequence). For the CDR3, the DNA is TGTGCCTGGAGTGTACCCAGGGACGGCAATCAGCCCCAGCATTTT. Its translation is CAWSVPRDGNQPQHF.

This chain uses TRBV7-9 with TRBJ1-5; D not resolved. Germline CDR1 is SEHNR and CDR2 is FQNEAQ (reference sequence). Trimming removed 1 base at V and 3 bases at J, with 10 bases between. The CDR3 sequence is 15 residues long. CDR3 amino acids: CASSLDGRDNQPQHF. CDR3 in DNA: TGTGCCAGCAGCTTAGATGGTAGGGACAATCAGCCCCAGCATTTT.

This clonotype was counted between two and nine times. V and J are TRBV5-1 and TRBJ1-2, with D possibly TRBD1 on 5 matching bases. This CDR3 contains 13 residues. Germline V gene sequence: CDR1 SGHRS, CDR2 YFSETQ. Trimming cost V 0 bases and J 8 bases, with 11 bases left between them. The CDR3 bases are TGCGCCAGCAGCTTGGTTGGACAATCGGGCTACACCTTC. Residues: CASSLVGQSGYTF. The variable domain in full, with the rest retrieved from reference TRBV5-1 and TRBJ1-2, is KAGVTQTPRYLIKTRGQQVTLSCSPISGHRSVSWYQQTPGQGLQFLFEYFSETQRNKGNFPGRFSGRQFSNSRSEMNVSTLELGDSALYLCASSLVGQSGYTFGSGTRLTVV.